This TCR beta chain was observed in a study of radiotherapy plus CTLA-4 blockade in lung cancer. Study at large: Disease control was present in 30% to 40% of patients, and objective responses in approximately 18%. Study results and caveats: TCR clones originating in tumors grew in number in blood after radiotherapy plus ipilimumab.

The CDR3 runs 11 residues. V was clipped by 2 bases and J by 12 bases, with 8 bases between them. The repertoire was sequenced with immunoSEQ multiplex PCR; TCRdb's copy has only in-frame clones and lacks some. The sample yields 80,000 to 100,000 clones, around four fifths seen once. The study treated chemo-refractory metastatic non-small-cell lung cancer patients with focal radiation plus ipilimumab CTLA-4 blockade. Comments on this clone: What it binds is unknown.

The specimen comprised peripheral blood, sampled from a patient treated with radiotherapy plus ipilimumab. This TCR derives from a human donor with non-small cell lung cancer who had a partial response to radiotherapy plus ipilimumab. The rearrangement links TRBV23-1 to TRBJ2-1; D may be TRBD2 (6 bases). TRBV23-1 is known as an ORF, though its function is uncertain. DNA of the CDR3: TGCGCCAGCAGTCAAGGGGGGTGGCAGTTCTTC. It yields the protein CASSQGGWQFF.